This T cell receptor (beta chain) comes out of a study of patients and donors after allogeneic stem cell transplantation. This clonotype was recorded once. The CDR3 is 14 amino acids. The germline V and J ends were trimmed by 1 base and 2 bases, with 9 bases remaining between them. Germline CDR1 and CDR2: SNHLY and FYNNEI. TCRdb fed the RT-PCR reads into MiXCR, producing one record per CDR3 protein. The table records about 150,000 distinct CDR3 sequences, approximately 35% of them present only once. The receptor's source is a human donor who was either an allogeneic HSCT recipient or a stem cell or donor lymphocyte infusion donor (not recorded which). It is not recorded whose cells these are; they may come from a transplant donor. Sequencing input: blood, either unsorted or a sorted T cell fraction (not recorded which). The chain carries TRBV2 and TRBJ2-7; D could derive from TRBD1 or TRBD2 (6 bases each). The chain's CDR3 is CASSEVGGPYEQYF. The CDR3 DNA sequence: TGTGCCAGCAGTGAAGTGGGGGGCCCCTACGAGCAGTACTTC.